This T cell receptor (beta chain) emerged from a study of blood T cell repertoires in COVID-19. In the source study's methods: Cell counts per sample came from amplifying reference gene primers. The data were produced by immunoSEQ multiplex PCR, yet TCRdb's version contains in-frame clones alone and is incomplete. The V and J calls and clone size are taken from that table; D and trimming were inferred from the DNA. Here the sample spans about 210,000 clones, about 86% being singletons. Individuals in the exposed group had encountered a COVID-19 case within 2 weeks preceding study entry. The sequence was collected from a woman younger than 45 who had been exposed to COVID-19. Sequenced input: PBMCs or T cells enriched from blood (not recorded which).

CDR3 in DNA: TGCAGCGTCCCGCCGGGACAGATGAACACCGGGGAGCTGTTTTTT. Encoded protein: CSVPPGQMNTGELFF. The J gene is TRBJ2-2, the V gene TRBV29-1, with 7 bases that match TRBD1. There are 15 residues in the CDR3. Looked up from germline, CDR1 is SQVTM and CDR2 is ANQGSEA. Trimming took 6 bases from V and 1 from J; bases not matched to a gene: 8.